Below are 5 T cell receptor beta chains sequenced from a single sample in a study of blood T cells in healthy people across ages. The use of a sample-barcoded 5' primer and a J-beta primer mix characterized a second PCR of about 6 to 11 cycles. TCRdb called the 5' RACE reads again in MiXCR, with one record for every CDR3 protein. The sample comprises around 1.5 million distinct CDR3 sequences, roughly 30% of which are singletons, and around 10% rests with the top ten. Sequenced sample: blood. These receptors were taken from a woman aged 30 to 39 in good health.

This clonotype was found a few times. This sequence joins TRBV6-2 or TRBV6-3 and TRBJ2-1, with 8 bases identical to TRBD2. This CDR3 comprises 13 residues. V trimming: 7 bases; J trimming: 7 bases; junction bases outside the gene matches: 6. The germline V gene encodes CDR1 MNHEY and CDR2 SVGEGT. The CDR3 DNA follows: TGTGCCAGCACTATGGGACTAGGGAATGAGCAGTTCTTC. Its translation: CASTMGLGNEQFF.

The V and J genes are TRBV7-2 and TRBJ2-5, with D unclear. This CDR3 is 13 amino acids long. The germline gives CDR1 SGHTA, CDR2 FQGNSA. V lost 1 base to trimming and J lost 5 bases, with 8 bases between them. The CDR3 bases are TGTGCCAGCAGCTTAGTGGCCCGCGAGACCCAGTACTTC. Protein product: CASSLVARETQYF.

This clonotype was detected a few times. The chain uses TRBV20-1 and TRBJ2-7; 9 nucleotides line up with TRBD2. Germline loops: CDR1 DFQATT, CDR2 SNEGSKA (reference sequence). J lost 3 bases, V lost 5 bases, and 5 bases had no gene match. This CDR3 has 13 amino acids. CDR3 nucleotides: TGCAGTGCTCGTAGCGGGAGTGGCTACGAGCAGTACTTC. Translating gives CSARSGSGYEQYF.

The V gene is TRBV20-1, the J gene TRBJ1-5, with D possibly being TRBD1 (5 bases). The CDR3 length is 16 residues. Trimming removed 1 base from V and 0 bases from J, with 13 bases in between. Germline assignment: CDR1 DFQATT and CDR2 SNEGSKA (reference sequence). The CDR3 coding sequence is TGCAGTGCTAGAGTGGCAGGGAGAAATAGCAATCAGCCCCAGCATTTT. Amino acids: CSARVAGRNSNQPQHF.

The sample holds many counts of this clonotype. J is TRBJ2-1 and V is TRBV10-3; D is ambiguous. Trimming cost V 0 bases and J 4 bases, with 7 bases left between them. CDR1 is ENHRY, CDR2 SYGVKD, per germline. This CDR3 has 14 residues. CDR3 sequence reads: CAISESTTYNEQFF. The DNA of the CDR3 is TGTGCCATCAGTGAGTCGACAACTTACAATGAGCAGTTCTTC.